Each of the 21 T cell receptor beta chains below was sequenced from the same sample in a study of early T cells in non-severe SARS-CoV-2 infection. Each CDR3 protein gets one entry after TCRdb re-called the 5' RACE reads with MiXCR. Here the sample spans approximately 75,000 distinct CDR3 sequences, roughly 15% being singletons. The material was whole blood, obtained at baseline. The origin of the receptors is an adult who was a healthcare worker with PCR-confirmed SARS-CoV-2 infection or an uninfected control (not recorded which).

J is TRBJ2-7 and V is TRBV7-9; D is unresolved. The CDR3 has 12 amino acids. V gave up 4 bases and J gave up 2 bases, with 6 bases separating them. Germline-derived CDR1 and CDR2 are SEHNR and FQNEAQ (reference sequence). The CDR3 is CASSSDPYEQYF. The CDR3 DNA is TGTGCCAGCAGCTCCGACCCCTACGAGCAGTACTTC.

The chain carries TRBV7-2 and TRBJ2-7; 10 nucleotides agree with TRBD2. The CDR3 runs to 14 residues. The germline gives CDR1 SGHTA, CDR2 FQGNSA. V shed 5 bases and J 6 bases; nucleotides not matched to a gene: 7. CDR3 nucleotide sequence: TGTGCCAGCAGCCCAAGCGGGAGGGCCGGCGAGCAGTACTTC. Translating gives CASSPSGRAGEQYF. The full variable domain, its missing parts supplied by reference TRBV7-2 and TRBJ2-7, is GAGVSQSPSNKVTEKGKDVELRCDPISGHTALYWYRQSLGQGLEFLIYFQGNSAPDKSGLPSDRFSAERTGGSVSTLTIQRTQQEDSAVYLCASSPSGRAGEQYFGPGTRLTVT.

The genes are TRBV9 and TRBJ2-2, with D possibly called TRBD1 or TRBD2 (5 bases each). This CDR3 contains 13 residues. Trimming cost V 4 bases and J 5 bases, with 9 bases left between them. Germline V gene lookup returns CDR1 SGDLS and CDR2 YYNGEE. This CDR3 reads CASSPWGTGELFF. CDR3 nucleotide sequence: TGTGCCAGCAGCCCCTGGGGGACCGGGGAGCTGTTTTTT. Supplemented by reference TRBV9 and TRBJ2-2, the full variable domain reads DSGVTQTPKHLITATGQRVTLRCSPRSGDLSVYWYQQSLDQGLQFLIQYYNGEERAKGNILERFSAQQFPDLHSELNLSSLELGDSALYFCASSPWGTGELFFGEGSRLTVL.

This clonotype has just a few counts. V is TRBV7-9 and J is TRBJ2-2, with D possibly TRBD1 on 6 matching bases. V was shortened by 4 bases and J by 5 bases, with 8 bases between the two germline ends. From germline, CDR1 is SEHNR and CDR2 FQNEAQ (reference sequence). This CDR3 region has 13 residues. CDR3 in amino acids: CASSSGQTGELFF. The CDR3 DNA sequence: TGTGCCAGCAGCTCCGGACAGACCGGGGAGCTGTTTTTT. Using reference TRBV7-9 and TRBJ2-2 for the parts outside the CDR3, the full variable domain is DTGVSQNPRHKITKRGQNVTFRCDPISEHNRLYWYRQTLGQGPEFLTYFQNEAQLEKSRLLSDRFSAERPKGSFSTLEIQRTEQGDSAMYLCASSSGQTGELFFGEGSRLTVL.

This clonotype has a handful of counts. This chain links TRBV10-2 with TRBJ2-1; 8 bases are shared with TRBD2. Trimming took 3 bases from V and 8 from J; bases not matched to a gene: 15. From germline, CDR1 is WSHSY and CDR2 SAAADI. This CDR3 has 17 residues. In nucleotides, the CDR3 is TGCGCCAGCAGTGAATCCCCCGCCGCTAGCGGGCGGTATGAGCAGTTCTTC. Translation gives CASSESPAASGRYEQFF.

This chain uses TRBV18 with TRBJ2-1, with unresolved D. This CDR3 has 13 amino acids. V was shortened by 6 bases and J by 1 base, with 7 bases between the two germline ends. Looked up from germline, CDR1 is KGHSH and CDR2 is LQKENI. The CDR3 DNA follows: TGTGCCAGCTCCCCCGGATCCTACAATGAGCAGTTCTTC. Its protein is CASSPGSYNEQFF.

This clonotype was counted at least ten times. The chain links TRBV7-3 to TRBJ2-2, with 8 bases lining up with TRBD2. CDR1 is SGHTA and CDR2 is FQGTGA in the germline V gene. This CDR3 is 17 amino acids long. V lost 3 bases and J lost 5; bases outside the gene matches: 11. This chain's CDR3 is CASSLLSSGRDTGELFF. The DNA of the CDR3 is TGTGCCAGCAGCTTGCTCTCGAGCGGGAGAGATACCGGGGAGCTGTTTTTT.

The chain uses TRBV29-1 and TRBJ2-3, with 9 positions matching TRBD1. Germline CDR1 and CDR2: SQVTM and ANQGSEA. V lost 1 base to trimming and J lost 6 bases; unmatched junction nucleotides: 5. The CDR3 consists of 14 residues. Written as DNA, the CDR3 is TGCAGCGTTGAAGGGGGACAGGGAAGTGATACGCAGTATTTT. It is translated as CSVEGGQGSDTQYF.

Worth noting for this clonotype: This may arise from a read error, as a much more abundant clone is one base away. CDR3 protein: CASSELMGASEVFF. CDR3 in DNA: TGTGCCAGCAGTGAATTGATGGGGGCAAGTGAAGTTTTCTTT. V usage is TRBV25-1 and J usage is TRBJ1-1; maybe TRBD1 (6 bases). The CDR3 sequence is 14 residues long. CDR1 and CDR2 (germline): MGHDK, SYGVNS.

The chain joins TRBV11-1 to TRBJ2-7, with 9 bases identical to TRBD1. V was pared by 3 bases and J by 4 bases, with 7 bases of the junction left unmatched. Germline CDR1 SGHAT, CDR2 FQDESV (reference sequence). The CDR3 consists of 15 residues. The CDR3 nucleotides read TGTGCCAGCAGCTTCCCGGACAGGGGAAGGTACGAGCAGTACTTC. The encoded protein is CASSFPDRGRYEQYF. The whole variable domain, remainder taken from reference TRBV11-1 and TRBJ2-7, is EAEVAQSPRYKITEKSQAVAFWCDPISGHATLYWYRQILGQGPELLVQFQDESVVDDSQLPKDRFSAERLKGVDSTLKIQPAELGDSAMYLCASSFPDRGRYEQYFGPGTRLTVT.

CDR3 in amino acids: CASSIRDRPSYEQYF. The DNA of the CDR3 is TGTGCCAGCAGCATCCGGGACAGGCCCTCCTACGAGCAGTACTTC. V gene TRBV7-2 combines with J gene TRBJ2-7; 8 bases match TRBD1. V gave up 5 bases and J gave up 0 bases; unmatched junction bases: 6. From germline, CDR1 is SGHTA and CDR2 FQGNSA. This CDR3 comprises 15 residues.

The CDR3 DNA follows: TGTGCCAGCAGCTTGGGCGGACTAGCGAGGGCAGATACGCAGTATTTT. Translated: CASSLGGLARADTQYF. The chain combines TRBV5-4 with TRBJ2-3, with 9 bases matching TRBD2. The CDR3 is 16 residues long. CDR1 is SGHNT, CDR2 YYREEE, per germline (reference sequence). The trim removed 0 bases at V and 4 bases at J, leaving 6 bases unmatched.

The chain combines TRBV6-2 or TRBV6-3 with TRBJ2-1; TRBD1 is a possible D gene (6 bases). Trimming removed 7 bases from V and 10 bases from J, with 11 bases in between. Per germline, CDR1 MNHEY and CDR2 SVGEGT. The CDR3 is 11 residues long. The CDR3 reads CASTGTREQFF. In DNA, the CDR3 is TGTGCCAGCACCGGGACAAGGGAGCAGTTCTTC.

This clonotype has at least ten counts. The CDR3, as DNA: TGTGCCACCAGCGCCCGACAGGGTAGCGATGAGCAGTTCTTC. Amino acids: CATSARQGSDEQFF. The chain uses TRBV15 and TRBJ2-1; 7 bases map to TRBD1. This CDR3 is built from 14 residues. Germline V CDR1 and CDR2: LNHNV, YYDKDF (reference sequence). With V trimmed by 5 bases and J by 8 bases, 9 bases remained unmatched.

V is TRBV7-8 and J is TRBJ2-1; no firm D call. This CDR3 spans 15 amino acids. V dropped 4 bases and J dropped 0 bases, with 10 bases sitting between them. Germline CDR1 and CDR2: SGHVS and FQNEAQ. This CDR3 is CASSSQVSSYNEQFF. In nucleotides, the CDR3 is TGTGCCAGCAGCTCTCAGGTGAGCTCCTACAATGAGCAGTTCTTC.

This clonotype has just a few counts. The V and J genes are TRBV2 and TRBJ1-1, with D maybe TRBD1 (5 bases). Trimming removed 3 bases at V and 7 bases at J, with 12 bases between. The CDR3 sequence is 13 residues long. Per germline, CDR1 SNHLY and CDR2 FYNNEI. The CDR3 loop reads CASSDDRGVEAFF. The CDR3 region has the DNA TGTGCCAGCAGTGACGACCGAGGGGTTGAAGCTTTCTTT.

This clonotype has a count of ten or more. The V and J genes are TRBV2 and TRBJ2-4, with 11 bases fitting TRBD2. Looked up from germline, CDR1 is SNHLY and CDR2 is FYNNEI. The junction had 8 bases not matched to a gene; V was cut back by 1 base and J by 0 bases. The CDR3 consists of 19 residues. The CDR3 DNA is TGTGCCAGCAGTGAAGAAGGGCTAGCGGGAGGCGGAGCCAAAAACATTCAGTACTTC. It is translated as CASSEEGLAGGGAKNIQYF.

V and J are TRBV7-2 and TRBJ2-2, with TRBD2 matching 12 bases. CDR3 length: 16 amino acids. Germline CDR1 SGHTA, CDR2 FQGNSA. V shed 7 bases and J 7 bases; nucleotides not matched to a gene: 10. CDR3 loop: CASTASGRAKNGELFF. The DNA of the CDR3 is TGTGCCAGCACCGCTAGCGGGAGGGCCAAGAACGGGGAGCTGTTTTTT.

This clonotype was picked up a small number of times. This rearrangement joins TRBV2 to TRBJ1-2; D is unclear. The CDR3 is 11 residues long. Trimming took off 8 bases at V and 11 bases at J, with 15 bases between the two ends. Germline V gene data show CDR1 as SNHLY and CDR2 as FYNNEI. CDR3 residues: CASRLSGDYTF. In DNA form, the CDR3 reads TGTGCCAGCCGCCTATCAGGAGATTACACCTTC.

At least ten counts were recorded for this clonotype. The V call is TRBV5-1, the J call TRBJ2-4; tentatively, D is TRBD1 or TRBD2 (5 bases each). Trimming took off 4 bases at V and 7 bases at J, with 15 bases between the two ends. The CDR3 totals 14 residues. Germline V gives CDR1 SGHRS, CDR2 YFSETQ. The DNA of the CDR3 is TGCGCCAGCAGCCCTTTTGGGGGTTCGAACATTCAGTACTTC. Its translation is CASSPFGGSNIQYF.

This clonotype has ten or more counts. V gene TRBV3-1 combines with J gene TRBJ1-2; D unresolved. Germline V CDR1 and CDR2: LGHDT, YNNKEL (reference sequence). This CDR3 contains 14 residues. V lost 3 bases, J lost 8 bases, and 16 bases lay in between. The CDR3 DNA reads as TGTGCCAGCAGCCATGACGGATCTCCGAGGGGCTACACCTTC. It translates to CASSHDGSPRGYTF.